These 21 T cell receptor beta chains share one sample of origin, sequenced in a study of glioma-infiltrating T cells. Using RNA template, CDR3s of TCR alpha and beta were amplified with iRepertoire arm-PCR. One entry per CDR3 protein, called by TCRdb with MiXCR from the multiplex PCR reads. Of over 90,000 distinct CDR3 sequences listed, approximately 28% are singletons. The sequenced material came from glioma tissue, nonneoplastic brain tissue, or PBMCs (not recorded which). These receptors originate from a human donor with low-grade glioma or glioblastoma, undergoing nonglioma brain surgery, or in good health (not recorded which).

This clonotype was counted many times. The CDR3 DNA reads TGTGCCAGTGTATTAGGGCCAAATGAAGCTTTCTTT. It yields the protein CASVLGPNEAFF. This chain links TRBV19 with TRBJ1-1, with no clear D. The germline V gene encodes CDR1 LNHDA and CDR2 SQIVND (reference sequence). This CDR3 is 12 amino acids long. V was trimmed by 8 bases and J by 7 bases, leaving 14 bases between them.

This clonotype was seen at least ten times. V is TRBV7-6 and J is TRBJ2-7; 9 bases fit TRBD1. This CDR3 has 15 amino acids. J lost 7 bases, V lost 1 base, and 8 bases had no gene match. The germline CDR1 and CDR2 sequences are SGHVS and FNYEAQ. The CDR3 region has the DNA TGTGCCAGCAGCTTAGATACAGGGGGCGGAGGTGAGCAGTACTTC. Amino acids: CASSLDTGGGGEQYF. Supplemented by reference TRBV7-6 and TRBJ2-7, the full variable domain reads GAGVSQSPRYKVTKRGQDVALRCDPISGHVSLYWYRQALGQGPEFLTYFNYEAQQDKSGLPNDRFSAERPEGSISTLTIQRTEQRDSAMYRCASSLDTGGGGEQYFGPGTRLTVT.

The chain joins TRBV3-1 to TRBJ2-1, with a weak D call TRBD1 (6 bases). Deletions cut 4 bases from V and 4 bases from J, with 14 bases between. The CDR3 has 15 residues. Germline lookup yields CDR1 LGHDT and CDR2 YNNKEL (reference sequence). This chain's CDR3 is CASSPTRDTYNEQFF. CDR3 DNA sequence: TGTGCCAGCAGCCCTACCCGGGACACGTACAATGAGCAGTTCTTC.

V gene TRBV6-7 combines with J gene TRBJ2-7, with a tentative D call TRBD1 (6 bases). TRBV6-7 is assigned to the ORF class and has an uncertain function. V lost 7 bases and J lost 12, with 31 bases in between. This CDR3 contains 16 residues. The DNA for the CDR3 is TGTGCCAGCATTCTTAGTCTGTCGGACAGTAACTACGAGAGGTACTTC. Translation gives CASILSLSDSNYERYF.

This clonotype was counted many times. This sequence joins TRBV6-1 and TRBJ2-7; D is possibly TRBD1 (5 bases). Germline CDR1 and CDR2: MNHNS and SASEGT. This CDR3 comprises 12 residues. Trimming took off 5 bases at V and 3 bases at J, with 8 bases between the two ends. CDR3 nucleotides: TGTGCCAGCAGTACGACAGACTACGAGCAGTACTTC. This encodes CASSTTDYEQYF.

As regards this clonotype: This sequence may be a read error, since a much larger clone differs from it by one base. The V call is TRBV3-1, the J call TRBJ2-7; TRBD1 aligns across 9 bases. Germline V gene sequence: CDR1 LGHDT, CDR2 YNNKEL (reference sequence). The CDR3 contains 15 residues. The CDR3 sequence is CASSQYSADRGGQCF. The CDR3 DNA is TGTGCCAGCAGCCAGTACTCGGCGGACAGGGGAGGGCAGTGCTTC.

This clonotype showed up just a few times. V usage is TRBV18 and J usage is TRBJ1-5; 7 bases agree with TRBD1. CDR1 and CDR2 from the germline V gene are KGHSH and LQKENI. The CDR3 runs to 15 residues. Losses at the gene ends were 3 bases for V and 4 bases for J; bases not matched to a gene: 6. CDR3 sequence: CASSPRQGFNQPQHF. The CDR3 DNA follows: TGTGCCAGCTCACCGCGACAGGGTTTTAATCAGCCCCAGCATTTT.

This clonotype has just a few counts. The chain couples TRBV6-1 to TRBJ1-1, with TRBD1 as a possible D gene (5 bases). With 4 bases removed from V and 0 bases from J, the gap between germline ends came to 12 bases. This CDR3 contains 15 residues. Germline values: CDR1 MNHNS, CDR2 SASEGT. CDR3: CASSVTGTVNTEAFF. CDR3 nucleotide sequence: TGTGCCAGCAGTGTAACCGGGACTGTGAACACTGAAGCTTTCTTT.

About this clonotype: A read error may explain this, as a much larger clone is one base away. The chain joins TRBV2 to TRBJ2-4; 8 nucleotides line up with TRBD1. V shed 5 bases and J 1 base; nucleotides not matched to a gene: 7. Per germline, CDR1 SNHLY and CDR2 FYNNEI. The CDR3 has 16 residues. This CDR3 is CASSPRQGKAKNIQYF. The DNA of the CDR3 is TGTGCCAGCAGTCCCCGACAGGGGAAGGCCAAAAACATTCAGTACTTC. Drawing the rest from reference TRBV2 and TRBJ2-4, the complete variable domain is EPEVTQTPSHQVTQMGQEVILRCVPISNHLYFYWYRQILGQKVEFLVSFYNNEISEKSEIFDDQFSVERPDGSNFTLKIRSTKLEDSAMYFCASSPRQGKAKNIQYFGAGTRLSVL.

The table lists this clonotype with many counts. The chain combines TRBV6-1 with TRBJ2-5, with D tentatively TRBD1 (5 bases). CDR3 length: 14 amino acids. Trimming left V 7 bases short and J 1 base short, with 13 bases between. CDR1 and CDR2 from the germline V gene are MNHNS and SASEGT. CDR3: CASTLGHVQETQYF. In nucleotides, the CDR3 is TGTGCCAGCACTCTAGGACACGTCCAAGAGACCCAGTACTTC.

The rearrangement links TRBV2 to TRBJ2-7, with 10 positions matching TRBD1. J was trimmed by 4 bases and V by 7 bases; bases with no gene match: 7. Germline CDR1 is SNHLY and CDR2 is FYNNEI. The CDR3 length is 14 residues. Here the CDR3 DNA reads TGTGCCAGCAAGTTGACGGGACAGGGGTACGAGCAGTACTTC. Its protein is CASKLTGQGYEQYF.

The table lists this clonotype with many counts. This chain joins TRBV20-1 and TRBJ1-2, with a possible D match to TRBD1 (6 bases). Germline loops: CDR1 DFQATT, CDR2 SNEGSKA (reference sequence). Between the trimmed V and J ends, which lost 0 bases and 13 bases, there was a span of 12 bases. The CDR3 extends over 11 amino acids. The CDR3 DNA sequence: TGCAGTGCTAGAGAGGGGGGACAACCCACCTTC. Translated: CSAREGGQPTF.

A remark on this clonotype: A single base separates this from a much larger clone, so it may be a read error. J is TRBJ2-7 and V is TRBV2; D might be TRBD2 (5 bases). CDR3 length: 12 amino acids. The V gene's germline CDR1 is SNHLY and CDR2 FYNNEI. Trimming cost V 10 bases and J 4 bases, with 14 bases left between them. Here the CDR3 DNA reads TGTGCCACCGGGATAGGGTTTTACGAGCAGTACTTC. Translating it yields CATGIGFYEQYF.

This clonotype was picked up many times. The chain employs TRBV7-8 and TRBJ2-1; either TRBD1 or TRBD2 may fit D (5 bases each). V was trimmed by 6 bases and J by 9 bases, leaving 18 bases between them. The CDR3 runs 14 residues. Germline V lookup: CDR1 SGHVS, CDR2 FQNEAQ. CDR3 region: CASRTGVLRAEQFF. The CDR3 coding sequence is TGTGCCAGCAGGACCGGGGTCCTCAGGGCTGAGCAGTTCTTC. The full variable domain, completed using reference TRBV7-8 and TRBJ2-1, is GAGVSQSPRYKVAKRGQDVALRCDPISGHVSLFWYQQALGQGPEFLTYFQNEAQLDKSGLPSDRFFAERPEGSVSTLKIQRTQQEDSAVYLCASRTGVLRAEQFFGPGTRLTVL.

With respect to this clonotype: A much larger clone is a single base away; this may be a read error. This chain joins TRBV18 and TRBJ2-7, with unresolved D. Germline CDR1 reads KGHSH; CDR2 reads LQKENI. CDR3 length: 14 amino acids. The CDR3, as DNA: TGTGCCAGGTCACAGACTCGAAGCTCCTACGAGCAGTACTTC. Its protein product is CARSQTRSSYEQYF.

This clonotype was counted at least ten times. This CDR3 is CSANTRIGETQYF. CDR3 bases: TGCAGTGCTAATACACGGATAGGGGAGACCCAGTACTTC. The chain employs TRBV20-1 and TRBJ2-5; D ambiguous. The germline V gene encodes CDR1 DFQATT and CDR2 SNEGSKA (reference sequence). The CDR3 has 13 amino acids. V was shortened by 4 bases and J by 5 bases, with 14 bases between the two germline ends.

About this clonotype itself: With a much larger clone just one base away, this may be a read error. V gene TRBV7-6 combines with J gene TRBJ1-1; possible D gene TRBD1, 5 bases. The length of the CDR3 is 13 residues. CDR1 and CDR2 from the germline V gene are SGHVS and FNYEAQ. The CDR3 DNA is TGTGCCAGCAGCTTAGAGGGGCGGACTGAAGCTTTGTTT. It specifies CASSLEGRTEALF. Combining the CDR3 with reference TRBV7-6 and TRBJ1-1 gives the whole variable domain GAGVSQSPRYKVTKRGQDVALRCDPISGHVSLYWYRQALGQGPEFLTYFNYEAQQDKSGLPNDRFSAERPEGSISTLTIQRTEQRDSAMYRCASSLEGRTEALFGQGTRLTVV.

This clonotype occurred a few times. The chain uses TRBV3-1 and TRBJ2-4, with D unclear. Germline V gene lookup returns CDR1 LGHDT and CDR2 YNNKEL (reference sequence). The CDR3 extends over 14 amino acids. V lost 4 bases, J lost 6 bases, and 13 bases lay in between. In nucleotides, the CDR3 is TGTGCCAGCAGCCCCCTTTCCATGGTAAACATTCAGTACTTC. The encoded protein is CASSPLSMVNIQYF. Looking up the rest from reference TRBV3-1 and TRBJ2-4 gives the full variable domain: DTAVSQTPKYLVTQMGNDKSIKCEQNLGHDTMYWYKQDSKKFLKIMFSYNNKELIINETVPNRFSPKSPDKAHLNLHINSLELGDSAVYFCASSPLSMVNIQYFGAGTRLSVL.

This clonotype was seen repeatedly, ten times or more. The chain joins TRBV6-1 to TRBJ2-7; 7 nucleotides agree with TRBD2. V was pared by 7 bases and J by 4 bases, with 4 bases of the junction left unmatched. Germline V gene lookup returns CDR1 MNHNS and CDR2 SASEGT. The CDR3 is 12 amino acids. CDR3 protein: CASKRDLYEQYF. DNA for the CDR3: TGTGCCAGCAAGCGGGACTTATACGAGCAGTACTTC.

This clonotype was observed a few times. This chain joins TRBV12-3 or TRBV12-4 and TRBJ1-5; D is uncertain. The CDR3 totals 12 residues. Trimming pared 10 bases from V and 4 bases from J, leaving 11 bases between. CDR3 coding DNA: TGTGCCATAGAAGCGGGTAATCAGCCCCAGCATTTT. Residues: CAIEAGNQPQHF.

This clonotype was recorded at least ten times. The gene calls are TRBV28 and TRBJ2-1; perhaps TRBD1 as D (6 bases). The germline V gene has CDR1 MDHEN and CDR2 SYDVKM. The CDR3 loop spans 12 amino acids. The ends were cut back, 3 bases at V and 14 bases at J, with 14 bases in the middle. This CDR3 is CASSFRGSPEFF. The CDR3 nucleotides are TGTGCCAGCAGTTTCAGGGGATCCCCGGAGTTCTTC.